The sequence of this T cell receptor beta chain was determined in a study of blood T cell repertoires in COVID-19. The ends lost 4 bases at V and 4 bases at J; junction bases unmatched: 6. CDR1 is SGHDT and CDR2 is YYEEEE in the germline V gene. The CDR3 length is 16 residues. The data were produced by immunoSEQ multiplex PCR, yet TCRdb's version contains in-frame clones alone and is incomplete. The sample yields roughly 180,000 clones, around 85% seen once. This TCR came from a man aged 80 or over with COVID-19, enrolled during active disease. This chain connects TRBV5-6 to TRBJ1-6, with TRBD1 matching 9 bases. The sample taken for sequencing was peripheral blood. The CDR3 nucleotides read TGTGCCAGCAGCCCGGGACAGGGTCGGTATAATTCACCCCTCCACTTT. This encodes CASSPGQGRYNSPLHF.